This section outlines one T cell receptor beta chain sequence together with its context. Its antigen remains unknown. Profiling relied on immunoSEQ multiplex PCR, and the TCRdb table lists in-frame clones only, not all of them. The sample has more than 95,000 clones; about nine tenths are singletons. This specimen comes from a study of T cell responses to AZD1222 COVID-19 vaccine. Study information: Second-dose intervals of approximately 4 or approximately 12 weeks were pooled.

Overall study findings and caveats: A reported finding is that nearly half of spike-specific TCRs target unmutated variant regions. Recipients of two AZD1222 doses showed rising Spike-specific TCR breadth and depth. In a largely white British group with more females than males, clonal diversity was possibly underestimated.

Specimen: peripheral blood, collected on day 0 of AZD1222 vaccination. The source of this sequence is an adult in good health.

This CDR3 is CASSRAGEAGTYNEQFF. In DNA, the CDR3 is TGCGCCAGCAGCCGGGCGGGAGAGGCTGGGACCTACAATGAGCAGTTCTTC. The chain employs TRBV4-3 and TRBJ2-1, with TRBD2 identical over 7 bases. CDR1 is LGHNA and CDR2 is YSLEER in the germline V gene. CDR3 length equals 17 residues. V shed 4 bases, J shed 2 bases, and the junction held 11 bases outside the gene matches.